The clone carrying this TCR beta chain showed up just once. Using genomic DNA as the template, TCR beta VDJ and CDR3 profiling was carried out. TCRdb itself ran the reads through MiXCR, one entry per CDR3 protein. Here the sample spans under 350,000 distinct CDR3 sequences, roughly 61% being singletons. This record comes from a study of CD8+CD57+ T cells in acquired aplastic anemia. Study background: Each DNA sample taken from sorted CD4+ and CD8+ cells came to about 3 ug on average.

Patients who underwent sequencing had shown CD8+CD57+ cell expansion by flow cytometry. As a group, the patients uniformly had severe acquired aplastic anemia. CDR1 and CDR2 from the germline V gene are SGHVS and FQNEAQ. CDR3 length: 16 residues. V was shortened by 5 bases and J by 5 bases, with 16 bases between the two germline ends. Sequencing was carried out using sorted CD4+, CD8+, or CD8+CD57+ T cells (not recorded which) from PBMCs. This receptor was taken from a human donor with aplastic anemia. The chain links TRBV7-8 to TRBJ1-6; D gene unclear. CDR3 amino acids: CASSAWRELDNSPLHF. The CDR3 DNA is TGTGCCAGCAGCGCGTGGAGGGAACTGGATAATTCACCCCTCCACTTT.